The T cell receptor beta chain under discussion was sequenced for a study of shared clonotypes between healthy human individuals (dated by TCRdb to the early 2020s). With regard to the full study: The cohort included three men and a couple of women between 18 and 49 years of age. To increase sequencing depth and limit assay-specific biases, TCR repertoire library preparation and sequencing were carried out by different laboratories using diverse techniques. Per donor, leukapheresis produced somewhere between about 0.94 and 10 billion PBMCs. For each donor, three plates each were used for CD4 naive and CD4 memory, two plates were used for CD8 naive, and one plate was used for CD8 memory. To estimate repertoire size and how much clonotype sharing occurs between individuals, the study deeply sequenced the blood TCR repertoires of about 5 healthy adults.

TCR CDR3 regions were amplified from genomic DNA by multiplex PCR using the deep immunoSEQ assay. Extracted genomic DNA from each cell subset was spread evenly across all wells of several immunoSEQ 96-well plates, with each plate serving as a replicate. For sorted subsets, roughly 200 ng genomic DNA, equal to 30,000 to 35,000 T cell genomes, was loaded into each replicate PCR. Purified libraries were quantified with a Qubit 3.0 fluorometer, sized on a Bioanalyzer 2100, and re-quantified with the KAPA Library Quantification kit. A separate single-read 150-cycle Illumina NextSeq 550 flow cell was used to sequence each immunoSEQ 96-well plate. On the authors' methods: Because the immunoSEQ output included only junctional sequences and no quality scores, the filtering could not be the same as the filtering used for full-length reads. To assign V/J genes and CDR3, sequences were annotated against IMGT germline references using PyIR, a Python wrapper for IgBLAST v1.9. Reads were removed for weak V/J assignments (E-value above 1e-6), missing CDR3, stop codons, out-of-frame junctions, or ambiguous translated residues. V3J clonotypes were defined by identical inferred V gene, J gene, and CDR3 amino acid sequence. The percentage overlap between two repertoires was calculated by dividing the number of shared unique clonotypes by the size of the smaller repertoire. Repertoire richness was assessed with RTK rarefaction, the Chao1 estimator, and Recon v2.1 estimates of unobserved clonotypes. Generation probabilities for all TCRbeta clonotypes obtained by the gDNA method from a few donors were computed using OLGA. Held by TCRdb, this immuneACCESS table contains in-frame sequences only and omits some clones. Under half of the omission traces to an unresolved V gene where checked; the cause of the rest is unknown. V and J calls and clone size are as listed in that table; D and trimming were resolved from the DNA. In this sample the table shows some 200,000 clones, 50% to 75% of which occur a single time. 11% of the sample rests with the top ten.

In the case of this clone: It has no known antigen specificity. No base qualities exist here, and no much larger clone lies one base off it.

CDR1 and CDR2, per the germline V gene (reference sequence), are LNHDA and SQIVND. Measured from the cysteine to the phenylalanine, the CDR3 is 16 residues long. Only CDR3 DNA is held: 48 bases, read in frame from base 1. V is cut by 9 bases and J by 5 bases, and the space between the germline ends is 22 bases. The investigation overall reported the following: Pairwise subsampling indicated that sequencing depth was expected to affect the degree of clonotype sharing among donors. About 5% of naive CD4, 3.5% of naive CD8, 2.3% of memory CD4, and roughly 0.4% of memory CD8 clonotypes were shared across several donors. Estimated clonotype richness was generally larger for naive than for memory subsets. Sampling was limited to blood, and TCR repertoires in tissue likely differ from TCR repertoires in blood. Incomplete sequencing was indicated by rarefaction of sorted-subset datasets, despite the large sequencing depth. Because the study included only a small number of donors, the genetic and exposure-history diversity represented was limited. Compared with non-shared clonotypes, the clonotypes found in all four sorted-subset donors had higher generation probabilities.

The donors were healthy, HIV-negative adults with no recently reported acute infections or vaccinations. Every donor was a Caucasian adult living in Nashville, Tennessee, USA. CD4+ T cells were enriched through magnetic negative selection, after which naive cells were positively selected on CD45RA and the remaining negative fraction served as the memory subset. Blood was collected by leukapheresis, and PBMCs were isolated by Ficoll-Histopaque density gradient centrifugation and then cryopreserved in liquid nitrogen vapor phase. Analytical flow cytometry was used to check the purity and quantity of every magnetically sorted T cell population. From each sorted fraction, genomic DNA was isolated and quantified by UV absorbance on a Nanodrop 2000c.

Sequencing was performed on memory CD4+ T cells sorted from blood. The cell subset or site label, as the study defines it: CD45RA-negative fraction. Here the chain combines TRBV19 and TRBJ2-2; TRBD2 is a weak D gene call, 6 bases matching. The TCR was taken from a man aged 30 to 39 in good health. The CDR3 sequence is CASNTGLSWGTGELFF. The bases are TGTGCCAGCAACACCGGACTAAGCTGGGGGACCGGGGAGCTGTTTTTT.